The subject of this entry is one T cell receptor (beta chain). This clone was counted a single time. Its cognate antigen has yet to be identified. The junction departs from the called germline gene at one end, perhaps through a read error. The cohort comprised fewer than 750 healthy bone marrow donors. At the time of sampling, all cohort members were nominally healthy, though unrecorded immune exposures were likely present. The donor was CMV seronegative and belonged to the group of 320 or so seronegative cohort members. Every donor gave a peripheral blood sample, and the peripheral blood mononuclear cells from that sample were used for TCR beta sequencing. Genomic DNA was extracted from the blood cell samples with the Qiagen DNeasy Blood Extraction Kit. These data belong to a study of cytomegalovirus exposure and HLA in healthy donors (dated by TCRdb to 2016 to 2017). General notes on the study: According to an earlier analysis of several hundred of the donors, some 180 million T cells yielded 100 million or so unique TCR beta sequences and 276 Gb of sequence data. An early release that covered about 600 HLA-typed donors contained 250 to 350 gigabases of sequencing data and about 93 million unique TCR sequences. Among the roughly 410 genotyped donors, around 79% belonged to the genetic ancestry cluster associated with self-reported Caucasian donors. The study aimed to test whether cataloging public T cell receptors could reveal signatures of past pathogen exposure. The study profiled the T cell repertoires of around 700 subjects by immunosequencing and related them to cytomegalovirus serostatus. A separate validation cohort of roughly 130 different subjects was used in addition to the approximately 670-subject first cohort. High-throughput TCR immunosequencing, statistical association of individual TCRs with disease status, and machine learning were combined to predict cytomegalovirus infection status. In a later analysis, previously published TCR beta repertoires from more than 500 donors were re-analyzed and high-resolution HLA genotyping was added so that TCR occurrence patterns could be studied. Rather than drawing on any new phenotypic data, the later analysis identified candidate immune exposures from TCR beta sequences and the way those sequences occurred across donors. An earlier analysis of about 620 of the donors applied high-throughput TCR beta sequencing to assess whether each TCR beta V gene segment acted as functional or pseudogenic. Donor age, sex, ethnicity and CMV serostatus were collected together with the repertoire data. A later genetic analysis took genome-wide SNP genotypes for about three fifths of the 666 donors and used that subset as a discovery cohort. Every discovery cohort repertoire had been produced on one sequencing platform. HLA typing covered class I and class II loci at four-digit resolution. The number of typed donors differed by locus: roughly 629-630 for A, B, C, DRB1 and DQB1; 522 for DQA1; fewer than 610 for DPA1; and 400 to 480 for DPB1. Because of strong linkage in the cohort, roughly 5 DR-DQ haplotypes were treated as single units for association and clustering. Among over 350 genotyped donors of the cohort, an average of approximately 230,000 unique TCR beta nucleotide sequences were sequenced per donor, about a sixth of them non-productive. Paper-wide results and their limitations: In a later analysis, most CMV-associated TCR beta chains were found to appear HLA-restricted, with HLA associations seemingly driven largely by CMV exposure. In a later genetic analysis, a missense DCLRE1C variant was associated with V-gene and J-gene trimming of TCR beta chains, and the association was replicated in an independent cohort. The study listed 150 to 200 TCR beta chains as associated with cytomegalovirus. Because the 87-base-pair reads could not distinguish some IMGT-functional V segments, including TRBV6-2 and TRBV6-3, those segments were excluded. In an earlier analysis of more than 450 of the donors, most TCR beta V segments were observed in productive rearrangements about 87% or about 30% of the time, broadly matching IMGT annotations. Several of the top co-occurrence clusters appeared to be linked to parvovirus B19, influenza, CMV and Epstein-Barr virus, according to a later analysis. In a later analysis, the rate of TCR association differed among HLA loci, with DRB1 alleles having the most associated TCRs and HLA-C alleles having the fewest. Because some donors lacked HLA typing at each locus, the association tests relied only on the typed subset. Strong co-occurrence of HLA alleles, especially DR and DQ, made assigning TCR associations to individual alleles difficult. In this cohort, only TCR beta chains were sequenced, and detectable features were limited by the absence of alpha or paired-chain data. Cytomegalovirus status was reported to be diagnosed by the classifier with high specificity and sensitivity in both the original and validation cohorts. Presence/absence analyses assumed roughly uniform sequencing depth across donors, an assumption that may not hold. In a later genetic analysis, fewer N-insertions in productive TCRs were reported among donors in an Asian-associated ancestry cluster than the roughly 710-donor mean. A cluster of highly shared sequence variants was judged likely to be a technical artifact of the sequencing pipeline. Linkage disequilibrium might explain the correlated functional status among segregating V segments, but an unknown experimental factor could not be excluded. A later analysis found that HLA-associated TCR beta chains were more clonally expanded and had lower generation probabilities than equally common non-associated chains. The authors suggested that the approach could potentially be generalized to other disease states and immunological phenotypes. Immune exposure information for the cohort was limited to CMV serostatus. Because counts were too low, roughly 18 rarely observed V segments, including chromosome 9 orphons, were left out of the earlier analysis of 500 to 750 of the donors. Three of the identified cytomegalovirus-associated TCR beta chains were confirmed in vitro to be specific for cytomegalovirus antigens. Most TCR sequences were seen in very few donors, while some public TCRs were found in many individuals. Specific HLA alleles were associated with around 18,000 TCR beta sequences at a false discovery rate of 0.05 in a later analysis. A further reported finding was that TCR beta sequences accurately predicted the HLA-A and HLA-B alleles for most subjects in the first cohort.

From the germline V gene (reference sequence), CDR1 is SEHNR and CDR2 is FQNEAQ. The CDR3 has 12 amino acids, counting the end cysteine and phenylalanine. Only the CDR3 portion is preserved as DNA: 36 bases, with reading frame beginning at the first base. Libraries were prepared through the immunoSEQ multiplex PCR assay. For the multiplex PCR, a mixture combining 60 forward primers for TCR Vbeta segments and 13 reverse primers for TCR Jbeta segments was used. The CDR3 region of rearranged TCR beta genes was amplified from genomic DNA by a multiplex PCR assay. On the Illumina HiSeq System, the amplified TCR beta libraries were sequenced as 87-base-pair reads. The source study handled its data this way. A later analysis counted about 80 million unique TCR beta chains across the 700 or so repertoires, and roughly 9.9 million of these chains were shared by at least two donors. Raw reads were error-corrected and collapsed into unique sequences by a nearest-neighbor algorithm in which closely related sequences were merged to remove PCR and sequencing errors. Alignment of CDR3 sequences to IMGT reference sequences was used to assign V, D and J gene segments. For a sequence to be retained, at least a six-nucleotide match to both a V gene segment and a J gene segment was required. A rearrangement was called productive if the CDR3 had no stop codons and remained in frame with V and J, and every other rearrangement was called non-productive. Following IMGT convention, CDR3 was defined as the stretch from the second conserved V-encoded cysteine to the conserved J-encoded phenylalanine. The earlier analysis of some 600 of the donors excluded sequences that lacked an unambiguous match to a single V gene segment. An earlier analysis of 587 of the donors classified V segments as functional when productive rearrangements were above 56.7% and as segregating when the standard deviation between donors was above 5%. A statistical classification framework was built to diagnose cytomegalovirus status from the catalog of TCR beta chain sequences. A later analysis assigned V and J genes by comparing TCR nucleotide sequences with IMGT/GENE-DB human TR gene sequences. Using the TCRdist pipeline, a later analysis assigned CDR3 sequences along with most-parsimonious VDJ recombination scenarios. In a later analysis, each TCR beta chain was defined by its CDR3 amino acid sequence together with its V-gene family, and reads without a unique V-gene family were excluded. In a later analysis, nearly 600 highly shared, low-generation-probability nucleotide sequences were removed to address suspected cross-contamination and a sequencing artifact. For each public chain, a later analysis derived a clonal expansion index from normalized ranks of inferred template counts within each repertoire. Generation probabilities in a later analysis came from a VDJ recombination model fitted to out-of-frame rearrangements, and those results were checked against IGoR. Hypergeometric tests were used in a later analysis to score TCR-TCR, TCR-HLA and TCR-CMV co-occurrence, with a repertoire-size bias correction applied to the TCR pairs. To estimate false discovery rates, a later analysis permuted the HLA or CMV assignments 20 times. In a later analysis, co-occurring TCRs were grouped using DBSCAN, and TCRdist sequence similarity was added for clustering within HLA-allele-positive subsets. For co-occurrence clustering, repertoires with fewer than 30,000 or more than 120,000 public chains were excluded, along with a handful of repertoires with anomalous nucleotide sharing. Entries here come from immuneACCESS through TCRdb and include only in-frame sequences with V and J called. Some clones fail to appear in such tables; in the studies checked, an unresolved V gene covers under half of the shortfall, and the cause of the remainder is unknown. V, J and clone size are taken as reported in that table, and D and trimming were inferred from the DNA itself. This sample holds about 160,000 clones; more than 80% were observed only once. Approximately 13% of the sample goes to the ten largest clones.

This chain joins TRBV7-9 to TRBJ2-5; a confident D gene designation cannot be given. Sequencing input: PBMCs. The TCR was taken from a woman aged 45-59 years in good health and CMV-seronegative. The DNA sequence is given as TGTTCCAGCAGCGAAGGTTGGAGAGGCCAGTACTTC. It encodes CSSSEGWRGQYF.